This T cell receptor beta chain was captured by sequencing in a study of shared clonotypes between healthy human individuals. Study background: Each donor's CD4 naive and CD4 memory cells filled three plates apiece, CD8 naive two, and CD8 memory one. General observations from the study: Among non-shared clonotypes, generation probabilities were lower than among those shared by all four donors.

Notes on this clone: Its antigen remains unidentified.

There were no recent acute infections or vaccinations among the donors, who were healthy HIV-negative adults. Germline V gene lookup returns CDR1 KGHSH and CDR2 LQKENI. The CDR3 sequence is 17 residues long. V was cut by 0 bases and J by 6 bases, with 20 bases left in between. Deep-level running was used for the assay. Using immunoSEQ multiplex PCR, the repertoire was profiled, and TCRdb retains in-frame clones only, with some absent. The sample has 2.5 million or so clones, around nine tenths seen once. Sequencing was done on a sample of naive CD4+ T cells sorted from blood. This sample's subset: CD45RA+ positively selected. This receptor was taken from a man aged 18 to 30 in good health. The chain combines TRBV18 with TRBJ1-1; the D is unclear. The CDR3 bases are TGTGCCAGCTCACCACCGAGGGTTGAACCCTCGCGAGCTGAAGCTTTCTTT. It translates to CASSPPRVEPSRAEAFF.